A selection of T cell receptor beta chains follows, all from one sample in a study of T cell responses to AZD1222 COVID-19 vaccine. The method was immunoSEQ multiplex PCR; TCRdb's version includes in-frame clones alone and lacks a portion of them. The sample yields nearly 110,000 clones, 80% to 90% seen once. The specimen comprised peripheral blood, sampled on day 0 of AZD1222 vaccination. These receptors were taken from an adult in good health. Each CDR3 is given with its conserved first and last residue. The order of the fields is clone size, V gene, CDR3 protein. Clone size, where shown, is once, few, many, or a class for clones that have expanded.

abundance: .; v_gene: TRBV7-2; CDR3aa: CASSLVSGSGNQPQHF
abundance: .; v_gene: TRBV7-9; CDR3aa: CASSLGGTGDTEAFF
abundance: .; v_gene: TRBV30; CDR3aa: CAWSVLGGGGYTF
abundance: .; v_gene: TRBV6-5; CDR3aa: CACSLGQPYGYTF
abundance: .; v_gene: TRBV5-1; CDR3aa: CASSEAETRLTPLHF
abundance: few; v_gene: TRBV7-2; CDR3aa: CASSLGYGSGNTIYF
abundance: once; v_gene: TRBV5-1; CDR3aa: CASSGTSGYYEQYF
abundance: .; v_gene: TRBV9; CDR3aa: CASSLSGASTDTQYF
abundance: .; v_gene: TRBV28; CDR3aa: CASTTVSPTYQPQHF
abundance: .; v_gene: TRBV5-1; CDR3aa: CASSSQAGSSYNEQFF
abundance: .; v_gene: TRBV19; CDR3aa: CASSSPRPKTDEQFF
abundance: .; v_gene: TRBV6-2/TRBV6-3; CDR3aa: CASSYGSGRALYEQYF
abundance: .; v_gene: TRBV30; CDR3aa: CAWSVSGTAYEQYF
abundance: .; v_gene: TRBV7-2; CDR3aa: CASSNSGSPGYEQYF
abundance: .; v_gene: TRBV9; CDR3aa: CASSPQAGGPETQYF
abundance: .; v_gene: TRBV28; CDR3aa: CASSRPGTGMIGKTQYF
abundance: .; v_gene: TRBV5-4; CDR3aa: CASSLVHGGNQPQHF
abundance: .; v_gene: TRBV9; CDR3aa: CASSVLPGTSNTGELFF